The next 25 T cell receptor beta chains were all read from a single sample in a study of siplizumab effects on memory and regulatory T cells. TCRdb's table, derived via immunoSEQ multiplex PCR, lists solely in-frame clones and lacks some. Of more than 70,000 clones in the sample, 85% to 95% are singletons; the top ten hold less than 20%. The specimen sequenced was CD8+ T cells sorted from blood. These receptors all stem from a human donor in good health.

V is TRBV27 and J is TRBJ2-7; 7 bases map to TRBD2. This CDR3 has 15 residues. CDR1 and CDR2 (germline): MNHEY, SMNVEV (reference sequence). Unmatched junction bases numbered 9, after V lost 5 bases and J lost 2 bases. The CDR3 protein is CASSTLSGGPYEQYF. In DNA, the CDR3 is TGTGCCAGCAGTACCCTTTCGGGGGGACCCTACGAGCAGTACTTC.

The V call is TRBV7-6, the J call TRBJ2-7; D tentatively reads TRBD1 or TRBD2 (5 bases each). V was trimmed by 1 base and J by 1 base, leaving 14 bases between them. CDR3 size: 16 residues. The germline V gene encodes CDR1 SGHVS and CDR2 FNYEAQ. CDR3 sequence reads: CASSLGRSEGSYEQYF. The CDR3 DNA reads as TGTGCCAGCAGCTTAGGTCGGAGTGAGGGGTCCTACGAGCAGTACTTC.

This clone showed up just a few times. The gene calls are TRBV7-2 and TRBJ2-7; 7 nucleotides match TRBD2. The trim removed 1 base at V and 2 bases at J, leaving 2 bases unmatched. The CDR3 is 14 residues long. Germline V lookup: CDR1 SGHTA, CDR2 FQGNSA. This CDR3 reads CASSLGDYAYEQYF. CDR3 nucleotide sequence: TGTGCCAGCAGCTTAGGGGACTACGCCTACGAGCAGTACTTC.

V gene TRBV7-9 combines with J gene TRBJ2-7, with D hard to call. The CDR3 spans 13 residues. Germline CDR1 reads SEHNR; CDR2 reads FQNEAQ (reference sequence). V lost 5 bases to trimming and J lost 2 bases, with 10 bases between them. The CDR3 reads CASSGIRAYEQYF. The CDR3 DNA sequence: TGTGCCAGCAGCGGGATAAGGGCCTACGAGCAGTACTTC.

CDR3 in amino acids: CASSYRPRQGGYSLHF. The CDR3 region has the DNA TGTGCCAGCAGTTACAGGCCGCGACAGGGGGGTTATTCCCTCCACTTT. V usage is TRBV6-5 and J usage is TRBJ1-6, with 9 bases that match TRBD1. CDR1 is MNHEY, CDR2 SVGAGI, per germline. The V gene end was trimmed by 2 bases and the J gene end by 14 bases; junction bases not matched to a gene: 13. The CDR3 is made up of 16 amino acids.

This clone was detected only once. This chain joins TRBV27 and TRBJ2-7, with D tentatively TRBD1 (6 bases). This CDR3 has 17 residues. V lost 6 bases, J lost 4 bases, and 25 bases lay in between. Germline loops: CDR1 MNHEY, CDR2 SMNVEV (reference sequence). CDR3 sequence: CASSQGQRRYPPYEQYF. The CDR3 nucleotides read TGTGCCAGCAGCCAAGGACAGAGGAGGTACCCTCCATACGAGCAGTACTTC.

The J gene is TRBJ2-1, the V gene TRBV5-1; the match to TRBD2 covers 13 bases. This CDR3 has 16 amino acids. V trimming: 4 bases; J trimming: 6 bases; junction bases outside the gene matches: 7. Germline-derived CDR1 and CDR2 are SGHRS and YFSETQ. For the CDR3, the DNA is TGCGCCAGCAGCCCGGGACTAGCGGGGCCCTTCAATGAGCAGTTCTTC. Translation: CASSPGLAGPFNEQFF.

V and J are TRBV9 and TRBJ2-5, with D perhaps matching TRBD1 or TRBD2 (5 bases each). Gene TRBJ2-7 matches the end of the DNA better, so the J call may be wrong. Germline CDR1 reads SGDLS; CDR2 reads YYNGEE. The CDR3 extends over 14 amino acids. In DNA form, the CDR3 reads TGTGCCAGCAGCATGGGATCGGGGCTTGGCGAGCAGTACTTC. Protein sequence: CASSMGSGLGEQYF.

CDR3 nucleotide sequence: TGTGCCAGCAGTTTATTACCCGTGTGGGGGGACAATGAGCAGTTCTTC. Protein product: CASSLLPVWGDNEQFF. The chain employs TRBV27 and TRBJ2-1, with D perhaps TRBD2 (6 bases). The V end was cut by 1 base, the J end by 5 bases, with 15 bases between. The germline CDR1 and CDR2 sequences are MNHEY and SMNVEV (reference sequence). This CDR3 region has 16 residues.

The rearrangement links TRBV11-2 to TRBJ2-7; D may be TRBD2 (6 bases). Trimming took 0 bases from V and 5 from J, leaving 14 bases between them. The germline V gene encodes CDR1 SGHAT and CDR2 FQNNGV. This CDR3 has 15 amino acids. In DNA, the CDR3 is TGTGCCAGCAGCTTAGACCGGGCCCCGGGGGACGAGCAGTACTTC. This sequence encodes CASSLDRAPGDEQYF.

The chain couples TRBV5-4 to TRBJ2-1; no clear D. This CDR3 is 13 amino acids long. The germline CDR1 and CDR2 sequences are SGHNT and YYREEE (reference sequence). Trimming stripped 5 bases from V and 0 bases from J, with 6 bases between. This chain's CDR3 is CASRPSSYNEQFF. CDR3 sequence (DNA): TGTGCCAGCAGGCCTAGCTCCTACAATGAGCAGTTCTTC.

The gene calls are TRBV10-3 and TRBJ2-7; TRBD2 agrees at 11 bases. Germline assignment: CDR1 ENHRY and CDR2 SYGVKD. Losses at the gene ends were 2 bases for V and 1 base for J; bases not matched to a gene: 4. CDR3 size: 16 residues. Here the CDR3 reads CAISEGGLAVSYEQYF. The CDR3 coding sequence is TGTGCCATCAGTGAGGGGGGACTAGCGGTTTCCTACGAGCAGTACTTC.

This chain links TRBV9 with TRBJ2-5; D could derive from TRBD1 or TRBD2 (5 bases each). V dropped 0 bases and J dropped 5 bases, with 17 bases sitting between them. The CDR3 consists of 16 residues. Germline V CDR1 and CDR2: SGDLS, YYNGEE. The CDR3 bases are TGTGCCAGCAGCGTAGGCCAGGGAGAGGGGTGGGAGACCCAGTACTTC. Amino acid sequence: CASSVGQGEGWETQYF. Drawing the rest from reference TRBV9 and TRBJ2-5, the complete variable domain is DSGVTQTPKHLITATGQRVTLRCSPRSGDLSVYWYQQSLDQGLQFLIQYYNGEERAKGNILERFSAQQFPDLHSELNLSSLELGDSALYFCASSVGQGEGWETQYFGPGTRLLVL.

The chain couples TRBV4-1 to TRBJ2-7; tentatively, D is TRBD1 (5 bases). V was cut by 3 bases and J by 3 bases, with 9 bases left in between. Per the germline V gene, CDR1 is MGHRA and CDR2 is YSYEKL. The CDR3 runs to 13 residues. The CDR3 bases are TGCGCCAGCAGCCACGGCAGGGACTACGAGCAGTACTTC. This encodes CASSHGRDYEQYF.

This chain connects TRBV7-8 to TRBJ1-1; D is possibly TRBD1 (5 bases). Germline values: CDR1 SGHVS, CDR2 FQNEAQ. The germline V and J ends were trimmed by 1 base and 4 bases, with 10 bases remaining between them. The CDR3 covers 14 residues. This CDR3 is CASSLVQGGTEAFF. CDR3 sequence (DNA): TGTGCCAGCAGCTTAGTCCAGGGAGGCACTGAAGCTTTCTTT.

The chain's CDR3 is CASSLRDSRLYSNQPQHF. The CDR3 DNA reads TGTGCCAGCAGTTTACGGGACAGCCGCCTCTATAGCAATCAGCCCCAGCATTTT. The rearrangement links TRBV28 to TRBJ1-5, with 7 bases identical to TRBD1. After removal of 2 bases from V and 0 bases from J, the junction contained 10 bases not matched to a gene. This CDR3 has 18 residues. Germline lookup yields CDR1 MDHEN and CDR2 SYDVKM.

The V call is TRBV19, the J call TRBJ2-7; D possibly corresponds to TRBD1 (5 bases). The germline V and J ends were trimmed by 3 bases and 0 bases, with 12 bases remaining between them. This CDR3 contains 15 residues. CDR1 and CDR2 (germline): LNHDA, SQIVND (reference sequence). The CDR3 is CASSIVTESSYEQYF. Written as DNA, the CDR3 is TGTGCCAGTAGTATTGTGACAGAGAGCTCCTACGAGCAGTACTTC.

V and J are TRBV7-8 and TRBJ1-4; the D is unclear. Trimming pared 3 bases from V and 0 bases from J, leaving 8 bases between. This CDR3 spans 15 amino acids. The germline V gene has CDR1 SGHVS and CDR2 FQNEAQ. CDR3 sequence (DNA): TGTGCCAGCAGCTTTACAGAGACAACTAATGAAAAACTGTTTTTT. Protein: CASSFTETTNEKLFF. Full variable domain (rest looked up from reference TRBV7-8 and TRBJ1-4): GAGVSQSPRYKVAKRGQDVALRCDPISGHVSLFWYQQALGQGPEFLTYFQNEAQLDKSGLPSDRFFAERPEGSVSTLKIQRTQQEDSAVYLCASSFTETTNEKLFFGSGTQLSVL.

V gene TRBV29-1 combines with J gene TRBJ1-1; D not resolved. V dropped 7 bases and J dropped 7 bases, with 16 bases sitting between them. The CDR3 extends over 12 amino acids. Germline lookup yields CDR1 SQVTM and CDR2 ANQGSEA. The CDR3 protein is CSATSLAYEAFF. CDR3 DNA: TGCAGCGCTACGTCCTTGGCGTATGAAGCTTTCTTT.

Here the CDR3 reads CASRGLEETQYF. CDR3 DNA: TGTGCCAGCAGGGGTCTAGAAGAGACCCAGTACTTC. The V gene is TRBV7-6, the J gene TRBJ2-5, with no clear D. Trimming removed 6 bases from V and 3 bases from J, with 8 bases in between. This CDR3 has 12 residues. The germline CDR1 and CDR2 sequences are SGHVS and FNYEAQ.

The CDR3 nucleotides read TGTGCCAGCAGCTTTTTCCATGGATCCTACGAGCAGTACTTC. It yields the protein CASSFFHGSYEQYF. This chain links TRBV11-2 with TRBJ2-7; D is unresolved. CDR3 size: 14 residues. Germline assignment: CDR1 SGHAT and CDR2 FQNNGV. V was trimmed by 3 bases and J by 1 base, leaving 10 bases between them.

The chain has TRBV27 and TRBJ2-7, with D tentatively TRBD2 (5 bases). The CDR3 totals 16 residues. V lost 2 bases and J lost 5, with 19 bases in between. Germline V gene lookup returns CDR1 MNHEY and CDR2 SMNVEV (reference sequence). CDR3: CASSLTVARTDDEQYF. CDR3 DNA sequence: TGTGCCAGCAGTTTAACCGTAGCGCGAACCGACGACGAGCAGTACTTC.

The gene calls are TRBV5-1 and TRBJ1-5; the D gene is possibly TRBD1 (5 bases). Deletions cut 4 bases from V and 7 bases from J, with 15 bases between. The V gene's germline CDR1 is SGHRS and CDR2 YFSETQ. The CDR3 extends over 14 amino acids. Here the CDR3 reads CASSPGGRGQPQHF. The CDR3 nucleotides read TGCGCCAGCAGCCCGGGAGGACGGGGGCAGCCCCAGCATTTT.

The CDR3 reads CASSVTSGLDNEQFF. The CDR3 DNA follows: TGTGCCAGCAGCGTGACTAGCGGGTTGGACAATGAGCAGTTCTTC. The J gene is TRBJ2-1, the V gene TRBV9, with 10 bases that match TRBD2. This CDR3 has 15 amino acids. CDR1 and CDR2 from the germline V gene are SGDLS and YYNGEE. Losses at the gene ends were 2 bases for V and 5 bases for J; bases not matched to a gene: 4.

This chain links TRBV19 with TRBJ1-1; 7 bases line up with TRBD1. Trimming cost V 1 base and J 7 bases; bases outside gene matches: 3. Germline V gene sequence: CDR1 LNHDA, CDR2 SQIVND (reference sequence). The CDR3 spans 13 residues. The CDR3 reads CASSIATGYEAFF. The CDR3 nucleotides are TGTGCCAGTAGTATAGCGACAGGGTATGAAGCTTTCTTT.